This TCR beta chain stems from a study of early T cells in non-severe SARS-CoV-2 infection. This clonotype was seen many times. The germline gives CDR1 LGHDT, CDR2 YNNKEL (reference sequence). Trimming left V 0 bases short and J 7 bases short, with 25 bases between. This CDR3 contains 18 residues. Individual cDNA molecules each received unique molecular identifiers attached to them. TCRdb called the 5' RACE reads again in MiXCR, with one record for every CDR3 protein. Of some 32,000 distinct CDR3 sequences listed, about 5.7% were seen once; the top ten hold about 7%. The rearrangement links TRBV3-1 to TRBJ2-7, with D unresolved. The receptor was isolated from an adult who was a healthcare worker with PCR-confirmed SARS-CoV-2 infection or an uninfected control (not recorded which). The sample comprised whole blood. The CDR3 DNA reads TGTGCCAGCAGCCAAGAACTTGGTGAAAACTCCAGACGAGGTGAGCAGTACTTC. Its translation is CASSQELGENSRRGEQYF.